This TCR beta chain was observed in a study of cytomegalovirus exposure and HLA in healthy donors. Concerning this clone itself: Antigen unknown. The same CDR3 is also encoded by other DNA sequences in this sample.

Profiled with immunoSEQ multiplex PCR; TCRdb holds only in-frame clones, not every one. The profile shows some 130,000 clones, almost 85% of them singletons. Study-wide results and limits: In the approximately 130 validation repertoires, just under 95% of cluster scores exceeded 0, per a later analysis. Testing in vitro showed three CMV-associated chains specific for CMV antigens.

J gave up 2 bases and V 2 bases, and 3 bases lay outside the gene matches. This CDR3 region has 16 residues. The germline V gene encodes CDR1 SGHRS and CDR2 YFSETQ. This clonotype was obtained from a woman aged 30 to 39 in good health and CMV-seronegative. The sequenced sample was PBMCs. This sequence joins TRBV5-1 and TRBJ2-1, with 11 nucleotides matching TRBD2. This CDR3 is CASSLTSGGTYNEQFF. The CDR3 DNA reads TGCGCCAGCAGCTTAACTAGCGGGGGTACCTACAATGAGCAGTTCTTC.